This T cell receptor beta chain appears in the sequencing data of a study of blood T cell repertoires in COVID-19. Study-wide context: The samples span acute and convalescent COVID-19 from the United States, Italy and Spain. T cells, B-cell-depleted T cells, or PBMCs supplied cDNA or gDNA.

Trimming removed 4 bases from V and 4 bases from J, with 12 bases in between. CDR3 length equals 14 residues. Germline V gives CDR1 KGHSH, CDR2 LQKENI. Original processing methods: For nucleated cells, counts were estimated from reference gene primer amplification. TCRdb keeps only in-frame clones here, not all; method: immunoSEQ multiplex PCR. The DNA gave D and trimming, while V, J and clone size come from that table. The sample includes roughly 200,000 clones, around 84% seen only once; the top ten take around 5%. The clonotype comes from a woman aged 80 or over with acute or convalescent COVID-19. Sample: peripheral blood. This sequence joins TRBV18 and TRBJ2-3; D perhaps matches TRBD1 (6 bases). CDR3 loop: CASSRGRGADTQYF. The CDR3 DNA sequence: TGTGCCAGCTCACGGGGCAGGGGAGCAGATACGCAGTATTTT.